This T cell receptor beta chain originates from a study of cytomegalovirus exposure and HLA in healthy donors. The study's findings and limits: Most of the TCR beta V segments (in an earlier analysis) were productive either about 87% or about 30% of the time.

Losses at the gene ends were 7 bases for V and 3 bases for J; bases not matched to a gene: 14. The CDR3 sequence is 17 residues long. Looked up from germline, CDR1 is LGHNT and CDR2 is FRNRAP. With 60 Vbeta and 13 Jbeta primers, the PCR was carried out. The method was immunoSEQ multiplex PCR; TCRdb's version includes in-frame clones alone and lacks a portion of them. The table shows roughly 120,000 clones, with roughly 71% occurring only once. Points on this clone: Its matching antigen is unknown.

Material for sequencing was PBMCs. This chain joins TRBV12-5 and TRBJ2-3, with 9 bases aligning to TRBD2. The receptor was isolated from a woman between 70 and 85 years old in good health and CMV-seropositive. CDR3 in DNA: TGTGCTAGTGCGGGGGCTAGCGGGAACCCTGAGACAGATACGCAGTATTTT. Translation: CASAGASGNPETDTQYF.